A single sample gave rise to the 10 T cell receptor beta chains below, sequenced in a study of beta chain features in type 1 diabetes. Findings of the study overall: Moderate but significant shortening of TCRB CDR3s was recorded in all four CD4+ subsets from Type 1 diabetes patients.

No antigen has been assigned to these receptors. Every isolated RNA sample was fully reverse transcribed, so sequencing captured expressed TCRB transcripts. The assay was immunoSEQ multiplex PCR, and TCRdb's table has in-frame clones only and misses some. The sample lists 200,000 to 300,000 clones, under 13% occurring once. The sequenced sample was naive CD4+ T cells from blood. The receptors were sampled from a man between 25 and 39 years old with type 1 diabetes.

V gene TRBV19 combines with J gene TRBJ1-2, with 7 bases that match TRBD1. With V trimmed by 4 bases and J by 8 bases, 7 bases remained unmatched. This CDR3 comprises 13 residues. Germline V gene sequence: CDR1 LNHDA, CDR2 SQIVND (reference sequence). CDR3 nucleotide sequence: TGTGCCAGTAGTACCCGACAGGGCGGAGGCTACACCTTC. Translation gives CASSTRQGGGYTF.

V is TRBV4-3 and J is TRBJ2-2; D may be TRBD1 (6 bases). The germline V and J ends were trimmed by 4 bases and 1 base, with 7 bases remaining between them. Per the germline V gene, CDR1 is LGHNA and CDR2 is YSLEER. This CDR3 comprises 14 residues. The chain's CDR3 is CASSPGQNTGELFF. In nucleotides, the CDR3 is TGCGCCAGCAGCCCGGGACAGAACACCGGGGAGCTGTTTTTT.

This clone was seen a handful of times. The chain links TRBV29-1 to TRBJ1-1, with TRBD1 matching over 9 bases. The V and J ends lost 8 bases and 1 base, in that order; junction bases with no gene match: 2. The germline CDR1 and CDR2 sequences are SQVTM and ANQGSEA. CDR3 length: 12 amino acids. The CDR3 DNA sequence: TGCAGCACGGGACAGGGGAACACTGAAGCTTTCTTT. It translates to CSTGQGNTEAFF.

This clone was found a few times. The V and J genes are TRBV18 and TRBJ1-5, with D perhaps TRBD1 (5 bases). The CDR3 consists of 15 residues. The germline CDR1 and CDR2 sequences are KGHSH and LQKENI. Trimming took 1 base from V and 1 from J, leaving 8 bases between them. CDR3 DNA: TGTGCCAGCTCACCACAGCAGGGCAGCAATCAGCCCCAGCATTTT. Amino acids: CASSPQQGSNQPQHF.

This clone was seen a handful of times. This sequence joins TRBV5-1 and TRBJ1-2; possible D gene TRBD1, 6 bases. V was trimmed by 4 bases and J by 4 bases, leaving 11 bases between them. The CDR3 is 13 amino acids. The germline gives CDR1 SGHRS, CDR2 YFSETQ. The CDR3 nucleotides read TGCGCCAGCAGCAGGGACAATGTCTATGGCTACACCTTC. This gives the protein CASSRDNVYGYTF.

The V and J genes are TRBV18 and TRBJ2-7, with 14 bases fitting TRBD2. Per the germline V gene, CDR1 is KGHSH and CDR2 is LQKENI. The V and J ends lost 4 bases and 2 bases, in that order; junction bases with no gene match: 4. This CDR3 contains 16 residues. CDR3 loop: CASSLPGLAGAYEQYF. Here the CDR3 DNA reads TGTGCCAGCTCACTCCCGGGACTAGCGGGGGCCTACGAGCAGTACTTC. The full variable domain, its missing parts supplied by reference TRBV18 and TRBJ2-7, is NAGVMQNPRHLVRRRGQEARLRCSPMKGHSHVYWYRQLPEEGLKFMVYLQKENIIDESGMPKERFSAEFPKEGPSILRIQQVVRGDSAAYFCASSLPGLAGAYEQYFGPGTRLTVT.

The rearrangement uses TRBV11-2 and TRBJ2-1, with 13 nucleotides matching TRBD2. Germline V CDR1 and CDR2: SGHAT, FQNNGV. CDR3 length: 18 amino acids. The trim removed 3 bases at V and 5 bases at J, leaving 10 bases unmatched. The DNA of the CDR3 is TGTGCCAGCAGCTTCCCTACTAGCGGGGGGGCAGTTGACAATGAGCAGTTCTTC. This translates into CASSFPTSGGAVDNEQFF.

The chain links TRBV11-2 to TRBJ2-1, with TRBD1 matching over 8 bases. Germline V gene sequence: CDR1 SGHAT, CDR2 FQNNGV. This CDR3 contains 14 residues. The V gene end was trimmed by 3 bases and the J gene end by 8 bases; junction bases not matched to a gene: 6. The CDR3 sequence is CASSLGQGAYEQFF. CDR3 in DNA: TGTGCCAGCAGCTTGGGGCAGGGGGCTTATGAGCAGTTCTTC.

The V and J genes are TRBV29-1 and TRBJ1-6; D unclear. Germline V gives CDR1 SQVTM, CDR2 ANQGSEA. This CDR3 region has 13 residues. The V gene lost 4 bases and the J gene lost 3 bases, with 7 bases spanning the gap. The CDR3 nucleotides are TGCAGCGTTGGGGAGAACTATAATTCACCCCTCCACTTT. Translating gives CSVGENYNSPLHF.

This clone was picked up one time. The chain has TRBV25-1 and TRBJ2-6, with 7 bases identical to TRBD1. This CDR3 region has 16 residues. Trimming cost V 6 bases and J 0 bases; bases outside gene matches: 5. CDR1 MGHDK and CDR2 SYGVNS come from the germline V gene. CDR3 residues: CASSWDRSSGANVLTF. CDR3 sequence (DNA): TGTGCCAGCAGCTGGGACAGAAGCTCTGGGGCCAACGTCCTGACTTTC. The variable domain in full, completed from reference TRBV25-1 and TRBJ2-6, reads EADIYQTPRYLVIGTGKKITLECSQTMGHDKMYWYQQDPGMELHLIHYSYGVNSTEKGDLSSESTVSRIRTEHFPLTLESARPSHTSQYLCASSWDRSSGANVLTFGAGSRLTVL.